Shown below are 22 T cell receptor beta chains from a single sample sequenced in a study of T cell repertoires in cytomegalovirus infection (dated by TCRdb to 2018 to 2020). The sequencer was an Illumina HiSeq 1500. TCRdb reanalyzed the raw reads on its own, using fastp at Q25 for trimming and MiXCR for clone calling, and kept in-frame beta chains. Rows merge per CDR3 protein into single entries with the most common DNA and genes. Across this sample there are some 180,000 distinct CDR3 sequences, with more than 9% seen only once. The ten biggest clones cover roughly 5.1% of the sample. The specimen sequenced was PBMCs. These receptors came from a human donor in good health (CMV status not recorded). Some clones in this sample may be carry-over from other donors' samples.

In this sample, this clonotype turned up a few times. The CDR3 loop is CSAKVGPRSAYTF. The CDR3 DNA is TGCAGTGCTAAGGTCGGGCCCCGGAGTGCCTACACCTTC. V is TRBV20-1 and J is TRBJ1-2, with D unclear. Germline V gene data show CDR1 as DFQATT and CDR2 as SNEGSKA (reference sequence). CDR3 length: 13 amino acids. V was trimmed by 4 bases and J by 10 bases, leaving 19 bases between them.

This clonotype was seen more than once but under ten times. V and J are TRBV29-1 and TRBJ1-2, with a possible D match to TRBD1 (5 bases). Germline values: CDR1 SQVTM, CDR2 ANQGSEA. Trimming removed 6 bases at V and 3 bases at J, with 14 bases between. The CDR3 contains 13 residues. The CDR3, as DNA: TGCAGCGTGACAGATTATATTTACTATGGCTACACCTTC. Translating it yields CSVTDYIYYGYTF.

About this clonotype itself: This may stem from a read error, because a much larger clone lies one nucleotide away. The rearrangement links TRBV7-2 to TRBJ1-1; possibly TRBD1 for D (5 bases). Germline V gene lookup returns CDR1 SGHTA and CDR2 FQGNSA. The CDR3 runs to 14 residues. DNA for the CDR3: TGTGCCAGCAGCTTAGGGTCAGGGAACACTGATGCTTTCTTT. It yields the protein CASSLGSGNTDAFF.

The table lists this clonotype with many counts. The V call is TRBV19, the J call TRBJ1-6; TRBD1 might be the D (6 bases). Trimming stripped 6 bases from V and 10 bases from J, with 13 bases between. Germline-derived CDR1 and CDR2 are LNHDA and SQIVND (reference sequence). The CDR3 totals 13 residues. The DNA for the CDR3 is TGTGCCAGTAGAAGGGACACCCCGTCACCCCTCCACTTT. It is translated as CASRRDTPSPLHF.

The rearrangement joins TRBV28 to TRBJ2-3; D unresolved. Germline lookup yields CDR1 MDHEN and CDR2 SYDVKM. This CDR3 comprises 14 residues. V was shortened by 7 bases and J by 2 bases, with 13 bases between the two germline ends. The CDR3 sequence is CASTFATVTDTQYF. The CDR3 DNA reads TGTGCCAGCACCTTCGCTACAGTCACAGATACGCAGTATTTT.

V gene TRBV5-6 combines with J gene TRBJ2-7, with 9 bases matching TRBD1. The germline V gene encodes CDR1 SGHDT and CDR2 YYEEEE. V was pared by 4 bases and J by 3 bases, with 5 bases of the junction left unmatched. The CDR3 is 14 amino acids. Here the CDR3 DNA reads TGTGCCAGCAGCAATTCGGGACAGGGCTACGAGCAGTACTTC. It translates to CASSNSGQGYEQYF.

This clonotype has a count of ten or more. The chain is built from TRBV4-3 and TRBJ2-1; TRBD2 matches 9 bases. With V trimmed by 0 bases and J by 0 bases, 9 bases remained unmatched. The CDR3 has 19 residues. The germline V gene encodes CDR1 LGHNA and CDR2 YSLEER. CDR3 nucleotide sequence: TGCGCCAGCAGCCAAGATTGGGCGGGGGGGCCCGGCTCCTACAATGAGCAGTTCTTC. Translating gives CASSQDWAGGPGSYNEQFF.

V is TRBV28 and J is TRBJ2-3; 14 nucleotides line up with TRBD2. V lost 7 bases to trimming and J lost 2 bases; unmatched junction nucleotides: 5. Germline CDR1 and CDR2: MDHEN and SYDVKM. This CDR3 contains 16 residues. In nucleotides, the CDR3 is TGTGCCAGCATCGAGACTAGCGGGGGGGCCACAGATACGCAGTATTTT. Amino acids: CASIETSGGATDTQYF.

This clonotype turned up a few times. The rearrangement links TRBV20-1 to TRBJ1-2; D call uncertain. The germline CDR1 and CDR2 sequences are DFQATT and SNEGSKA (reference sequence). V was cut by 3 bases and J by 2 bases, with 7 bases left in between. There are 12 residues in the CDR3. This CDR3 reads CSASLGNYGYTF. CDR3 DNA sequence: TGCAGTGCTAGCCTGGGGAACTATGGCTACACCTTC.

This clonotype occurred a few times. The CDR3 sequence: CASSLVGQGYGYTF. Written as DNA, the CDR3 is TGTGCCAGCAGCTTAGTGGGGCAGGGATATGGCTACACCTTC. The V gene is TRBV11-2, the J gene TRBJ1-2; a weak D match, TRBD1 (5 bases). Germline loops: CDR1 SGHAT, CDR2 FQNNGV. The V end lost 1 base, the J end lost 5 bases, and 11 bases lay between the germline ends. The CDR3 contains 14 residues.

Comments on this clonotype: Germline and junction disagree at one end, which may indicate a read error. The rearrangement links TRBV25-1 to TRBJ1-2; a possible D gene is TRBD1 (6 bases). The CDR3 has 13 residues. Germline V gene data show CDR1 as MGHDK and CDR2 as SYGVNS. The CDR3 DNA is TGTGCCAGCAGTAAAAGAGATCCCGGACAGCCCTTCTTC. Protein product: CASSKRDPGQPFF.

This clonotype was detected a few times. The rearrangement links TRBV7-3 to TRBJ1-5; no reliable D call. Germline V gene data show CDR1 as SGHTA and CDR2 as FQGTGA. The CDR3 contains 13 residues. V was cut by 5 bases and J by 7 bases, with 12 bases left in between. The CDR3 reads CASSLTRGQPQHF. The CDR3 nucleotides are TGTGCCAGCAGCCTGACGCGTGGCCAGCCCCAGCATTTT.

This chain uses TRBV28 with TRBJ1-1, with TRBD1 matching over 8 bases. The V gene's germline CDR1 is MDHEN and CDR2 SYDVKM. Trimming took 5 bases from V and 4 from J; bases not matched to a gene: 6. CDR3 length: 14 amino acids. CDR3 loop: CASSRRGLSTEAFF. CDR3 bases: TGTGCCAGCAGTCGCAGGGGGCTTAGCACTGAAGCTTTCTTT.

This rearrangement joins TRBV7-9 to TRBJ2-2; 8 bases fit TRBD2. Germline CDR1 reads SEHNR; CDR2 reads FQNEAQ (reference sequence). Germline trimming cut 5 bases from V and 2 bases from J; bases unmatched to any gene: 7. CDR3 length: 16 residues. CDR3 DNA sequence: TGTGCCAGCAGCGCGAGGAGCGGGAGAAACACCGGGGAGCTGTTTTTT. Amino acid sequence: CASSARSGRNTGELFF.

This chain uses TRBV5-6 with TRBJ1-2; D is unresolved. The germline V gene has CDR1 SGHDT and CDR2 YYEEEE. The CDR3 is made up of 13 amino acids. V was clipped by 0 bases and J by 4 bases, with 7 bases between them. The CDR3 here is CASSLGIVYGYTF. The DNA for the CDR3 is TGTGCCAGCAGCTTGGGCATTGTCTATGGCTACACCTTC.

This clonotype was detected ten times or more. V and J are TRBV7-2 and TRBJ2-2, with D possibly TRBD2 on 6 matching bases. The CDR3 sequence is 14 residues long. V was cut by 10 bases and J by 2 bases, with 14 bases left in between. CDR1 SGHTA and CDR2 FQGNSA come from the germline V gene. DNA of the CDR3: TGTGCCATCCAAGCGGGCCCCAACACCGGGGAGCTGTTTTTT. It translates to CAIQAGPNTGELFF.

This clonotype occurred many times. This sequence joins TRBV7-2 and TRBJ1-2, with D perhaps matching TRBD1 (5 bases). The V gene lost 7 bases and the J gene lost 2 bases, with 14 bases spanning the gap. Germline CDR1 is SGHTA and CDR2 is FQGNSA. The CDR3 spans 14 residues. CDR3 nucleotide sequence: TGTGCCAGCACCCAGGCCAGGGAGAACTATGGCTACACCTTC. Translated, it gives CASTQARENYGYTF.

This clonotype was seen repeatedly, ten times or more. The rearrangement links TRBV7-9 to TRBJ1-1, with unresolved D. Germline CDR1 and CDR2: SEHNR and FQNEAQ (reference sequence). CDR3 size: 12 residues. The ends were cut back, 5 bases at V and 6 bases at J, with 10 bases in the middle. CDR3 nucleotides: TGTGCCAGCAGCCCCAGCGGGGCTGAAGCTTTCTTT. This encodes CASSPSGAEAFF.

This clonotype was recorded many times. This chain connects TRBV7-2 to TRBJ2-3; no clear D gene. The ends were cut back, 5 bases at V and 2 bases at J, with 14 bases in the middle. CDR3 length equals 15 residues. Germline V lookup: CDR1 SGHTA, CDR2 FQGNSA. This CDR3 is CASSLLGSSTDTQYF. DNA for the CDR3: TGTGCCAGCAGCCTCCTGGGAAGCTCCACAGATACGCAGTATTTT.

The rearrangement uses TRBV10-3 and TRBJ2-3; D ambiguous. The V end lost 4 bases, the J end lost 7 bases, and 15 bases lay between the germline ends. Per the germline V gene, CDR1 is ENHRY and CDR2 is SYGVKD. CDR3 length: 14 residues. CDR3 nucleotides: TGTGCCATCAGTGCTGCCTCGGTAGTGAATACGCAGTATTTT. Translated: CAISAASVVNTQYF.

In its sample, this clonotype was seen a few times. The rearrangement links TRBV5-4 to TRBJ2-1; 9 nucleotides agree with TRBD2. The CDR3 runs 15 residues. Germline CDR1 reads SGHNT; CDR2 reads YYREEE (reference sequence). V trimming: 0 bases; J trimming: 8 bases; junction bases outside the gene matches: 6. The CDR3 protein is CASSLAVTSGDEQFF. As DNA, the CDR3 is TGTGCCAGCAGCTTGGCTGTGACTAGCGGCGATGAGCAGTTCTTC.

The sample holds many counts of this clonotype. The V call is TRBV12-3 or TRBV12-4, the J call TRBJ1-2; D call uncertain. Trimming pared 6 bases from V and 7 bases from J, leaving 24 bases between. The CDR3 is 16 amino acids. The CDR3 region is CASSWAAGRSRGGYTF. CDR3 sequence (DNA): TGTGCCAGCAGCTGGGCGGCCGGCCGGTCTAGAGGTGGCTACACCTTC.